This entry concerns a single TCR beta chain. The antigen remains unidentified. CDR1 is SGHRS and CDR2 is YFSETQ in the germline V gene. The CDR3 is 15 amino acids. Trimming took 7 bases from V and 4 from J; bases not matched to a gene: 8. The data were taken from a study of vaccination effects on CD4 cells after COVID-19. ViraFEST used viral peptide pools to expand antigen-specific CD4+ T cells before sequencing. The culture ran for around nine days, and then CD4+ T cells were isolated. SARS-CoV-2 infection was confirmed by PCR in the person between March and December 2020. Here immunoSEQ multiplex PCR was the method, and the copy in TCRdb shows in-frame clones only, minus some. In the table there are 70,000 or so clones, around 72% of which are singletons.

The receptor comes from a human donor who had a prior SARS-CoV-2 infection. This chain uses TRBV5-1 with TRBJ2-6, with TRBD2 identical over 7 bases. This sample comprised CD4+ T cells from PBMCs cultured with HIV peptides, obtained before COVID-19 vaccination. The subset: HIV-1 Nef peptide pool negative control/reference culture. The CDR3 sequence is CASGGEGSGANVLTF. The CDR3 DNA is TGCGCCAGCGGGGGGGAAGGTTCCGGGGCCAACGTCCTGACTTTC.